The 8 T cell receptor beta chains below were found in one sample sequenced in a study of CD8+ T cells in alopecia areata. The sequencing template was cDNA reverse transcribed from extracted RNA. Only in-frame clones appear in the TCRdb table, and some are missing; sequencing was by immunoSEQ multiplex PCR. The sample includes about 64,000 clones, around 44% of them seen just once. The sample was NKG2D-low CD8+ T cells sorted from blood. These receptors all stem from a human donor with alopecia areata.

The chain couples TRBV6-5 to TRBJ2-1; 7 nucleotides line up with TRBD2. The CDR3 is made up of 15 amino acids. The J segment lost 0 bases and the V segment lost 3 bases, leaving 2 bases of the junction unmatched. CDR1 is MNHEY and CDR2 is SVGAGI in the germline V gene. In DNA form, the CDR3 reads TGTGCCAGCAGTTATCGCGGGAGCTCCTACAATGAGCAGTTCTTC. It specifies CASSYRGSSYNEQFF.

This clone was recorded a few times. The rearrangement joins TRBV4-1 to TRBJ2-3, with 7 positions matching TRBD2. Germline-derived CDR1 and CDR2 are MGHRA and YSYEKL. Trimming at V came to 0 bases and at J to 3 bases, leaving 6 bases not matched to a gene. This CDR3 is 16 amino acids long. CDR3: CASSQDPGLETDTQYF. The CDR3 DNA reads TGCGCCAGCAGCCAAGATCCCGGACTAGAAACAGATACGCAGTATTTT.

J is TRBJ1-1 and V is TRBV2; TRBD1 matches at 7 bases. The CDR3 has 13 amino acids. The V segment lost 5 bases and the J segment 7 bases; nucleotides outside the gene matches: 7. Germline values: CDR1 SNHLY, CDR2 FYNNEI. CDR3 region: CASSLTGRGEAFF. For the CDR3, the DNA is TGTGCCAGCAGTCTGACAGGGAGAGGTGAAGCTTTCTTT.

In regard to this clone: The sample has other DNA sequences that encode this CDR3 too. The CDR3 spells CASSPGTAYEQYF. The CDR3 coding sequence is TGTGCCAGCAGCCCCGGGACGGCCTACGAGCAGTACTTC. V gene TRBV27 combines with J gene TRBJ2-7; D tentatively reads TRBD1 or TRBD2 (5 bases each). V lost 6 bases and J 2 bases, leaving 11 bases between the germline ends. Germline CDR1 reads MNHEY; CDR2 reads SMNVEV (reference sequence). This CDR3 is built from 13 residues.

This chain connects TRBV2 to TRBJ1-2, with TRBD1 as a possible D gene (5 bases). This CDR3 spans 13 amino acids. Germline CDR1 SNHLY, CDR2 FYNNEI. Trimming cost V 2 bases and J 8 bases, with 12 bases left between them. The CDR3 nucleotides are TGTGCCAGCAGTGAAAAAAGGGGCTCGGGCTACACCTTC. This codes for CASSEKRGSGYTF.

The gene calls are TRBV29-1 and TRBJ2-2; TRBD2 matches at 9 bases. The trim removed 6 bases at V and 4 bases at J, leaving 6 bases unmatched. The length of the CDR3 is 14 residues. The germline CDR1 and CDR2 sequences are SQVTM and ANQGSEA. Here the CDR3 DNA reads TGCAGCGTCGGTAGCGGGAGCTTCACCGGGGAGCTGTTTTTT. Protein: CSVGSGSFTGELFF.

This clone occurred once. The V and J genes are TRBV27 and TRBJ2-1; D gene ambiguous. Germline loops: CDR1 MNHEY, CDR2 SMNVEV (reference sequence). This CDR3 has 11 amino acids. Trimming removed 6 bases at V and 7 bases at J, with 7 bases between. CDR3 DNA: TGTGCCAGCAGGGTTGGTAATGAGCAGTTCTTC. Translated, it gives CASRVGNEQFF.

This chain connects TRBV27 to TRBJ2-1, with 8 bases matching TRBD1. Germline lookup yields CDR1 MNHEY and CDR2 SMNVEV (reference sequence). The CDR3 contains 15 residues. The ends lost 5 bases at V and 2 bases at J; junction bases unmatched: 5. This CDR3 is CASSPTGGPYNEQFF. The CDR3 DNA reads as TGTGCCAGCAGTCCTACAGGGGGGCCCTACAATGAGCAGTTCTTC.